A selection of T cell receptor beta chains follows, all from one sample in a study of T cell responses to AZD1222 COVID-19 vaccine. The data were produced by immunoSEQ multiplex PCR, yet TCRdb's version contains in-frame clones alone and is incomplete. In the table there are 90,000 to 130,000 clones, around nine tenths of which are singletons. The sample was peripheral blood, taken on day 0 of MenACWY control vaccination. These receptors were collected from an adult in good health. CDR3s include the opening cysteine and the closing phenylalanine or tryptophan. Each record gives: J gene, D gene, V gene, clone size, CDR3 protein, CDR3 DNA. A D gene is named only where the DNA matches it firmly. A clone size is listed for some rows: how often the clone was seen (once, few, many), or a class if it is expanded.

j_gene: TRBJ1-5; d_gene: .; v_gene: TRBV27; abundance: .; CDR3aa: CASSLRDGNQPQHF; CDR3nt: TGTGCCAGCAGTTTACGGGACGGTAATCAGCCCCAGCATTTT
j_gene: TRBJ1-2; d_gene: .; v_gene: TRBV3-1/TRBV3-2; abundance: .; CDR3aa: CASSQDRGAYGYTF; CDR3nt: TGTGCCAGCAGCCAAGATCGAGGGGCGTATGGCTACACCTTC
j_gene: TRBJ1-5; d_gene: .; v_gene: TRBV12-3/TRBV12-4; abundance: .; CDR3aa: CASSSVGNQPQHF; CDR3nt: TGTGCCAGCAGTTCTGTGGGCAATCAGCCCCAGCATTTT
j_gene: TRBJ2-5; d_gene: .; v_gene: TRBV12-3/TRBV12-4; abundance: .; CDR3aa: CASSPSKETQYF; CDR3nt: TGTGCCAGCAGCCCCTCAAAAGAGACCCAGTACTTC
j_gene: TRBJ1-1; d_gene: TRBD1; v_gene: TRBV5-6; abundance: .; CDR3aa: CASRRGRGLNTEAFF; CDR3nt: TGTGCCAGCAGGCGGGGCAGGGGGTTGAACACTGAAGCTTTCTTT
j_gene: TRBJ2-4; d_gene: .; v_gene: TRBV4-1; abundance: .; CDR3aa: CASSQPTVAKNIQYF; CDR3nt: TGCGCCAGCAGCCAGCCGACAGTCGCCAAAAACATTCAGTACTTC
j_gene: TRBJ2-2; d_gene: .; v_gene: TRBV6-2/TRBV6-3; abundance: .; CDR3aa: CASSYSGGTGELFF; CDR3nt: TGTGCCAGCAGTTACTCCGGGGGCACCGGGGAGCTGTTTTTT
j_gene: TRBJ2-1; d_gene: TRBD2; v_gene: TRBV5-1; abundance: .; CDR3aa: CASSLSLAGTNEQFF; CDR3nt: TGCGCCAGCAGCTTGAGTCTAGCGGGGACCAATGAGCAGTTCTTC
j_gene: TRBJ1-2; d_gene: .; v_gene: TRBV7-9; abundance: .; CDR3aa: CASSLVLPQGGGYTF; CDR3nt: TGTGCCAGCAGCTTAGTTCTCCCACAGGGTGGGGGCTACACCTTC
j_gene: TRBJ1-2; d_gene: TRBD1; v_gene: TRBV6-5; abundance: .; CDR3aa: CASSYSRDRSNYGYTF; CDR3nt: TGTGCCAGCAGTTACTCGCGGGACAGATCTAACTATGGCTACACCTTC
j_gene: TRBJ2-5; d_gene: .; v_gene: TRBV7-3; abundance: .; CDR3aa: CASSLNVGQETQYF; CDR3nt: TGTGCCAGCAGCTTAAATGTGGGCCAAGAGACCCAGTACTTC
j_gene: TRBJ1-2; d_gene: .; v_gene: TRBV5-6; abundance: .; CDR3aa: CASSPVPETASYGYTF; CDR3nt: TGTGCCAGCAGCCCCGTTCCAGAGACAGCCTCCTATGGCTACACCTTC
j_gene: TRBJ1-2; d_gene: .; v_gene: TRBV5-4; abundance: .; CDR3aa: CASSLEVRGNYGYTF; CDR3nt: TGTGCCAGCAGCTTGGAGGTCAGGGGAAACTATGGCTACACCTTC
j_gene: TRBJ2-1; d_gene: TRBD2; v_gene: TRBV7-2; abundance: .; CDR3aa: CASSPLAGAYNEQFF; CDR3nt: TGTGCCAGCAGCCCCCTAGCGGGGGCCTACAATGAGCAGTTCTTC
j_gene: TRBJ2-3; d_gene: .; v_gene: TRBV5-8; abundance: .; CDR3aa: CASSLGDTQYF; CDR3nt: TGTGCCAGCAGCTTGGGAGATACGCAGTATTTT
j_gene: TRBJ1-4; d_gene: .; v_gene: TRBV28; abundance: .; CDR3aa: CASSLGGASNEKLFF; CDR3nt: TGTGCCAGCAGTTTAGGGGGGGCTAGTAATGAAAAACTGTTTTTT
j_gene: TRBJ1-1; d_gene: .; v_gene: TRBV4-1; abundance: .; CDR3aa: CASSQVPGGMNTEAFF; CDR3nt: TGCGCCAGCAGCCAAGTCCCGGGAGGGATGAACACTGAAGCTTTCTTT
j_gene: TRBJ1-1; d_gene: .; v_gene: TRBV5-1; abundance: .; CDR3aa: CASSLGNSMNTEAFF; CDR3nt: TGCGCCAGCAGCTTAGGGAACAGCATGAACACTGAAGCTTTCTTT
j_gene: TRBJ1-5; d_gene: .; v_gene: TRBV19; abundance: once; CDR3aa: CASTRTENSNQPQHF; CDR3nt: TGTGCCAGTACGAGGACAGAGAATAGCAATCAGCCCCAGCATTTT
j_gene: TRBJ2-5; d_gene: TRBD1; v_gene: TRBV11-2; abundance: .; CDR3aa: CASTPDRGRETQYF; CDR3nt: TGTGCCAGCACCCCGGACAGGGGGCGAGAGACCCAGTACTTC
j_gene: TRBJ2-1; d_gene: TRBD1; v_gene: TRBV7-9; abundance: .; CDR3aa: CASSSSDREFDEQFF; CDR3nt: TGTGCCAGCAGCTCGTCGGACAGGGAATTTGATGAGCAGTTCTTC
j_gene: TRBJ1-1; d_gene: .; v_gene: TRBV29-1; abundance: .; CDR3aa: CSVEVGQNTEAFF; CDR3nt: TGCAGCGTTGAAGTAGGGCAGAACACTGAAGCTTTCTTT
j_gene: TRBJ2-3; d_gene: TRBD2; v_gene: TRBV7-9; abundance: .; CDR3aa: CASSPYRTSGATDTQYF; CDR3nt: TGTGCCAGCAGTCCTTACCGGACTAGCGGGGCCACAGATACGCAGTATTTT
j_gene: TRBJ1-1; d_gene: .; v_gene: TRBV30; abundance: .; CDR3aa: CAWSTIRREAFF; CDR3nt: TGTGCCTGGAGCACCATCCGCAGGGAAGCTTTCTTT
j_gene: TRBJ1-1; d_gene: TRBD1; v_gene: TRBV30; abundance: .; CDR3aa: CAWSSEGQGRAFF; CDR3nt: TGTGCCTGGAGTAGCGAGGGACAGGGTCGAGCTTTCTTT
j_gene: TRBJ1-2; d_gene: .; v_gene: TRBV7-2; abundance: .; CDR3aa: CASSFLRGGPNYGYTF; CDR3nt: TGTGCCAGCAGCTTTCTGAGGGGAGGACCTAACTATGGCTACACCTTC
j_gene: TRBJ1-1; d_gene: .; v_gene: TRBV7-2; abundance: .; CDR3aa: CASSPSYGNTEAFF; CDR3nt: TGTGCCAGCAGTCCCTCCTACGGGAACACTGAAGCTTTCTTT
j_gene: TRBJ2-7; d_gene: TRBD1; v_gene: TRBV6-5; abundance: .; CDR3aa: CASSDRWSSYEQYF; CDR3nt: TGTGCCAGTTCGGACAGGTGGAGCTCCTACGAGCAGTACTTC
j_gene: TRBJ1-1; d_gene: .; v_gene: TRBV2; abundance: .; CDR3aa: CASSEAYSNTEAFF; CDR3nt: TGTGCCAGCAGTGAAGCTTACAGCAACACTGAAGCTTTCTTT
j_gene: TRBJ1-6; d_gene: .; v_gene: TRBV23-1; abundance: .; CDR3aa: CASSPGHSNSPLHF; CDR3nt: TGCGCCAGCAGTCCCGGACACTCTAATTCACCCCTCCACTTT
j_gene: TRBJ2-7; d_gene: TRBD1; v_gene: TRBV19; abundance: .; CDR3aa: CASSRPGQGAYEQYF; CDR3nt: TGTGCCAGTAGTCGCCCGGGACAGGGGGCTTACGAGCAGTACTTC
j_gene: TRBJ2-5; d_gene: .; v_gene: TRBV5-1; abundance: .; CDR3aa: CASSLGSVEETQYF; CDR3nt: TGCGCCAGCAGCTTGGGGTCAGTGGAAGAGACCCAGTACTTC
j_gene: TRBJ1-1; d_gene: TRBD1; v_gene: TRBV10-3; abundance: .; CDR3aa: CAISDLPGQGENTEAFF; CDR3nt: TGTGCCATCAGTGACCTACCGGGACAGGGCGAGAACACTGAAGCTTTCTTT
j_gene: TRBJ2-4; d_gene: .; v_gene: TRBV12-3/TRBV12-4; abundance: .; CDR3aa: CASSIQENIQYF; CDR3nt: TGTGCCAGCAGTATCCAGGAAAACATTCAGTACTTC
j_gene: TRBJ1-1; d_gene: .; v_gene: TRBV4-3; abundance: .; CDR3aa: CASSADSYHTEAFF; CDR3nt: TGCGCCAGCAGCGCGGACAGCTATCACACTGAAGCTTTCTTT
j_gene: TRBJ2-4; d_gene: TRBD1; v_gene: TRBV4-3; abundance: .; CDR3aa: CASSQDWDSINIQYF; CDR3nt: TGCGCCAGCAGCCAAGATTGGGACAGTATCAACATTCAGTACTTC
j_gene: TRBJ1-6; d_gene: .; v_gene: TRBV21-1; abundance: .; CDR3aa: CASSKSRVRRSPLHF; CDR3nt: TGTGCCAGCAGCAAATCGAGGGTCCGGCGGTCACCCCTCCACTTT
j_gene: TRBJ1-2; d_gene: .; v_gene: TRBV20-1; abundance: .; CDR3aa: CSANENYGYTF; CDR3nt: TGCAGTGCTAATGAGAACTATGGCTACACCTTC
j_gene: TRBJ1-1; d_gene: .; v_gene: TRBV5-1; abundance: .; CDR3aa: CASSFQGTNTEAFF; CDR3nt: TGCGCCAGCAGCTTTCAGGGGACGAACACTGAAGCTTTCTTT
j_gene: TRBJ2-1; d_gene: .; v_gene: TRBV27; abundance: .; CDR3aa: CASSPPGVNEQFF; CDR3nt: TGTGCCAGCAGTCCGCCCGGGGTCAATGAGCAGTTCTTC
j_gene: TRBJ1-1; d_gene: .; v_gene: TRBV5-1; abundance: .; CDR3aa: CASSPRTSPPEAFF; CDR3nt: TGCGCCAGCAGCCCGCGGACAAGCCCCCCTGAAGCTTTCTTT
j_gene: TRBJ1-2; d_gene: .; v_gene: TRBV7-2; abundance: .; CDR3aa: CASSHPPLATGIGYTF; CDR3nt: TGTGCCAGCAGCCATCCCCCCCTAGCGACTGGCATTGGCTACACCTTC
j_gene: TRBJ1-5; d_gene: TRBD1; v_gene: TRBV30; abundance: .; CDR3aa: CAWSEGQGNQPQHF; CDR3nt: TGTGCCTGGAGTGAGGGACAGGGTAATCAGCCCCAGCATTTT
j_gene: TRBJ2-7; d_gene: .; v_gene: TRBV5-4; abundance: .; CDR3aa: CASSLGAGPYEQYF; CDR3nt: TGTGCCAGCAGCTTGGGCGCAGGCCCCTACGAGCAGTACTTC
j_gene: TRBJ2-3; d_gene: .; v_gene: TRBV29-1; abundance: .; CDR3aa: CSVRPGASTDTQYF; CDR3nt: TGCAGCGTTCGGCCCGGAGCTAGCACAGATACGCAGTATTTT
j_gene: TRBJ1-2; d_gene: .; v_gene: TRBV9; abundance: .; CDR3aa: CASSPGPTNYGYTF; CDR3nt: TGTGCCAGCAGCCCAGGACCGACTAACTATGGCTACACCTTC
j_gene: TRBJ2-7; d_gene: .; v_gene: TRBV11-3; abundance: .; CDR3aa: CASSLGHQYEQYF; CDR3nt: TGTGCCAGCAGCCTAGGACACCAATACGAGCAGTACTTC
j_gene: TRBJ1-5; d_gene: .; v_gene: TRBV21-1; abundance: .; CDR3aa: CASSILTGPNQPQHF; CDR3nt: TGTGCCAGCAGCATCTTGACAGGGCCTAATCAGCCCCAGCATTTT
j_gene: TRBJ2-1; d_gene: .; v_gene: TRBV10-3; abundance: once; CDR3aa: CATTLGGDEQFF; CDR3nt: TGTGCCACCACGCTGGGTGGGGATGAGCAGTTCTTC
j_gene: TRBJ2-1; d_gene: TRBD2; v_gene: TRBV30; abundance: .; CDR3aa: CAWSASGGAREQFF; CDR3nt: TGTGCCTGGAGTGCTAGCGGGGGGGCCAGGGAGCAGTTCTTC
j_gene: TRBJ2-2; d_gene: .; v_gene: TRBV10-3; abundance: few; CDR3aa: CAISEGQGTGELFF; CDR3nt: TGTGCCATCAGTGAGGGCCAGGGGACCGGGGAGCTGTTTTTT
j_gene: TRBJ2-1; d_gene: TRBD2; v_gene: TRBV4-2; abundance: .; CDR3aa: CASSQDSLAGPEQFF; CDR3nt: TGTGCCAGCAGCCAAGACTCGCTAGCGGGGCCTGAGCAGTTCTTC
j_gene: TRBJ1-2; d_gene: .; v_gene: TRBV18; abundance: .; CDR3aa: CASSPPNQGRNYGYTF; CDR3nt: TGTGCCAGCTCACCACCTAATCAGGGTAGAAATTATGGCTACACCTTC
j_gene: TRBJ1-1; d_gene: TRBD1; v_gene: TRBV14; abundance: .; CDR3aa: CASSQVQGVLSEAFF; CDR3nt: TGTGCCAGCAGCCAAGTGCAGGGGGTCCTCTCTGAAGCTTTCTTT
j_gene: TRBJ2-1; d_gene: .; v_gene: TRBV11-2; abundance: few; CDR3aa: CASSLEWRDSVIREQFF; CDR3nt: TGTGCCAGCAGCTTAGAGTGGAGGGACTCCGTGATCCGCGAGCAGTTCTTC
j_gene: TRBJ2-7; d_gene: TRBD1; v_gene: TRBV2; abundance: .; CDR3aa: CASRRGDRDDYEQYF; CDR3nt: TGTGCCAGCAGGAGAGGCGACAGGGACGACTACGAGCAGTACTTC
j_gene: TRBJ1-2; d_gene: TRBD1; v_gene: TRBV2; abundance: .; CDR3aa: CASSGTANDGYTF; CDR3nt: TGTGCCAGCAGCGGGACAGCAAATGATGGCTACACCTTC
j_gene: TRBJ1-1; d_gene: .; v_gene: TRBV29-1; abundance: .; CDR3aa: CSVVAEDTEAFF; CDR3nt: TGCAGCGTTGTGGCAGAGGACACTGAAGCTTTCTTT
j_gene: TRBJ2-1; d_gene: TRBD1; v_gene: TRBV5-6; abundance: .; CDR3aa: CASSYAGGRVSYNEQFF; CDR3nt: TGTGCCAGCAGCTATGCAGGGGGTCGAGTTTCCTACAATGAGCAGTTCTTC
j_gene: TRBJ2-5; d_gene: .; v_gene: TRBV18; abundance: once; CDR3aa: CASSPGNRETQYF; CDR3nt: TGTGCCAGCTCACCAGGGAATCGGGAGACCCAGTACTTC